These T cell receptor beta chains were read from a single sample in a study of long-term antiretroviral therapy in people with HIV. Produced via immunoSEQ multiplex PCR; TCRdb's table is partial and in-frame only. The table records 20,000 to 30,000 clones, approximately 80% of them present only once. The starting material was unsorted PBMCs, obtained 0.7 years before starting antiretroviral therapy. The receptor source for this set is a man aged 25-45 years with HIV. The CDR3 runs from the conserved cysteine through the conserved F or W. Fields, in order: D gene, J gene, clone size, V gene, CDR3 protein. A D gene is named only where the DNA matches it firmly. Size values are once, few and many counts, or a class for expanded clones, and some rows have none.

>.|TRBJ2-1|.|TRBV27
CASSLTRGGVEQFF
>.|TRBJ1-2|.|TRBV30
CAAAGGTYGYTF
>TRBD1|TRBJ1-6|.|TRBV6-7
CASSSGQPYNSPLHF
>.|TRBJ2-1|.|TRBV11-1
CASSLKGLAGTEQFF
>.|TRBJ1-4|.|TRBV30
CAWRNSGALFF
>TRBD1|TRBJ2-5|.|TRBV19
CASSIGPGTSGTGAQYF
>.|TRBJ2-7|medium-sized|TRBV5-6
CASSGLKGRQYEQYF
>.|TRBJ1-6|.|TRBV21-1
CASSSPWTGGPDNSPLHF
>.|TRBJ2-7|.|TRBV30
CAWSDTGPERPYEQYF
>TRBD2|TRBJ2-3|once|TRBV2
CASRDYFTDTQYF
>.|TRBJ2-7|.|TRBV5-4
CASSLWVVGDEQYF
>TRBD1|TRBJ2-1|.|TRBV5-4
CASQGTGGNEQFF